This T cell receptor beta chain appears in the sequencing data of a study of beta chain features in type 1 diabetes. Study results and caveats: Significant though moderate, a shortening of TCRB CDR3s appeared in all four CD4+ subsets of Type 1 diabetes patients.

The V gene lost 6 bases and the J gene lost 1 base, with 15 bases spanning the gap. The CDR3 is made up of 14 amino acids. Looked up from germline, CDR1 is SQVTM and CDR2 is ANQGSEA. Investigators reverse transcribed all isolated RNA, so they sequenced expressed TCRB transcripts. TCRdb keeps only in-frame clones here, not all; method: immunoSEQ multiplex PCR. In the table there are 300,000 to 350,000 clones, 9.3% of which are singletons. Every participating donor gave one draw, a heparinised blood sample averaging around 100 mL. Details on this clone: Antigen unknown.

The clonotype comes from a man younger than 40 with type 1 diabetes. Material: central memory CD4+ T cells from blood. The chain links TRBV29-1 to TRBJ1-1, with D perhaps TRBD1 (6 bases). CDR3 residues: CSVEGNRANTEAFF. The CDR3 nucleotides are TGCAGCGTGGAGGGGAACAGGGCGAACACTGAAGCTTTCTTT.